This record covers a single TCR beta chain. Its cognate antigen is unknown. Libraries were prepared by immunoSEQ multiplex PCR; TCRdb keeps only in-frame clonotypes and omits some of them. The sample carries about 39,000 clones, about 85% recorded once. The source of the sample is a study of T cells in localized non-small cell lung cancer. Study-wide results and caveats: The study detected a median roughly 57 of the top 100 tumor clones in adjacent lung.

V shed 2 bases and J 0 bases; nucleotides not matched to a gene: 4. CDR1 and CDR2 from the germline V gene are SGHTA and FQGNSA. The CDR3 sequence is 16 residues long. The chain joins TRBV7-2 to TRBJ2-1; the match to TRBD2 covers 7 bases. The sequence derives from a woman aged 35 to 70 with stage II squamous cell lung carcinoma. The source material was PBMCs, sampled before any cancer treatment. The CDR3 loop is CASSLFGGSSYNEQFF. CDR3 DNA sequence: TGTGCCAGCAGCTTATTTGGCGGGAGCTCCTACAATGAGCAGTTCTTC.